The next 24 T cell receptor beta chains were all read from a single sample in a study of cytomegalovirus exposure and HLA in healthy donors. The data were produced by immunoSEQ multiplex PCR, yet TCRdb's version contains in-frame clones alone and is incomplete. In the table there are 160,000 or so clones, around 82% of which are singletons. Source material: PBMCs. All receptors come from a young man in good health and CMV-seropositive.

This chain uses TRBV29-1 with TRBJ2-7, with 8 nucleotides matching TRBD2. The CDR3 is made up of 15 amino acids. CDR1 and CDR2 (germline): SQVTM, ANQGSEA. V lost 2 bases, J lost 5 bases, and 11 bases stayed unmatched. CDR3 loop: CSVELPGGGPDEQYF. The CDR3 region has the DNA TGCAGCGTTGAACTCCCCGGGGGGGGGCCTGACGAGCAGTACTTC.

The gene calls are TRBV18 and TRBJ2-3; TRBD1 matches at 7 bases. The CDR3 covers 13 residues. The V gene's germline CDR1 is KGHSH and CDR2 LQKENI. V dropped 3 bases and J dropped 4; count of bases not matched to a gene: 1. The CDR3 bases are TGTGCCAGCTCACCCGGGACAGCAGATACGCAGTATTTT. Protein sequence: CASSPGTADTQYF.

The J gene is TRBJ1-1, the V gene TRBV9, with D perhaps matching TRBD1 (6 bases). CDR1 is SGDLS and CDR2 is YYNGEE in the germline V gene. The CDR3 covers 13 residues. V lost 6 bases and J 6 bases, leaving 15 bases between the germline ends. The CDR3 here is CASTAGDGPEAFF. In DNA, the CDR3 is TGTGCCAGCACCGCAGGGGACGGTCCTGAAGCTTTCTTT.

The V gene is TRBV5-1, the J gene TRBJ2-1; tentative D call: TRBD1 (6 bases). Deletions cut 0 bases from V and 7 bases from J, with 14 bases between. The CDR3 has 15 residues. CDR1 is SGHRS, CDR2 YFSETQ, per germline. CDR3 residues: CASSLVGRGRNEQFF. In nucleotides, the CDR3 is TGCGCCAGCAGCTTGGTGGGCAGGGGAAGGAATGAGCAGTTCTTC.

V gene TRBV6-1 combines with J gene TRBJ1-1; tentatively, D is TRBD1 (6 bases). V was trimmed by 10 bases and J by 1 base, leaving 13 bases between them. The V gene's germline CDR1 is MNHNS and CDR2 SASEGT. The CDR3 has 13 residues. This CDR3 reads CAIQGQENTEAFF. In DNA form, the CDR3 reads TGTGCCATACAGGGTCAGGAGAACACTGAAGCTTTCTTT.

The chain combines TRBV7-3 with TRBJ2-3, with D possibly being TRBD1 (7 bases). The germline V and J ends were trimmed by 4 bases and 4 bases, with 12 bases remaining between them. CDR1 is SGHTA and CDR2 is FQGTGA in the germline V gene. The CDR3 length is 14 residues. This CDR3 is CASSSRGAPDTQYF. The CDR3 coding sequence is TGTGCCAGCAGCTCCAGGGGGGCCCCAGATACGCAGTATTTT.

The chain couples TRBV28 to TRBJ2-7; the D gene is possibly TRBD2 (6 bases). The CDR3 loop spans 14 amino acids. The ends were cut back, 4 bases at V and 3 bases at J, with 13 bases in the middle. CDR1 and CDR2 (germline): MDHEN, SYDVKM. As DNA, the CDR3 is TGTGCCAGCAGTTCGGCCCGGGGACTCTACGAGCAGTACTTC. This codes for CASSSARGLYEQYF.

Turning to this clone: Its ends do not fully match the called genes, so a read error is possible. The rearrangement joins TRBV3-1 (or the pseudogene TRBV3-2) to TRBJ2-7; unclear D gene. The CDR3 contains 8 residues. Per germline, CDR1 LGHDT and CDR2 YNNKEL (reference sequence). The chain's CDR3 is CASMGMNF. The CDR3, as DNA: TGTGCCAGCATGGGCATGAACTTC.

The V and J genes are TRBV10-3 and TRBJ2-1; D is perhaps TRBD2 (6 bases). Trimming took 2 bases from V and 0 from J, leaving 17 bases between them. This CDR3 spans 18 amino acids. CDR1 is ENHRY and CDR2 is SYGVKD in the germline V gene. This CDR3 is CAISEPEGAVSSYNEQFF. In nucleotides, the CDR3 is TGTGCCATCAGTGAGCCGGAGGGAGCGGTTAGCTCCTACAATGAGCAGTTCTTC.

The V gene is TRBV2, the J gene TRBJ1-4, with D perhaps TRBD1 (5 bases). Germline V gene sequence: CDR1 SNHLY, CDR2 FYNNEI. CDR3 size: 16 residues. Trimming cost V 5 bases and J 5 bases, with 18 bases left between them. This chain's CDR3 is CASSFRADPGNEKLFF. As DNA, the CDR3 is TGTGCCAGCAGTTTCAGGGCTGATCCAGGGAATGAAAAACTGTTTTTT.

The chain combines TRBV28 with TRBJ1-2; TRBD1 might be the D (6 bases). V lost 7 bases to trimming and J lost 0 bases, with 12 bases between them. Germline V gene data show CDR1 as MDHEN and CDR2 as SYDVKM. The CDR3 loop spans 14 amino acids. DNA of the CDR3: TGTGCCAGCAAAGAAAACAGGGCTAACTATGGCTACACCTTC. The encoded protein is CASKENRANYGYTF.

The chain joins TRBV19 to TRBJ2-7, with unresolved D. The CDR3 sequence is 14 residues long. From germline, CDR1 is LNHDA and CDR2 SQIVND (reference sequence). Trimming left V 4 bases short and J 0 bases short, with 10 bases between. The CDR3 DNA is TGTGCCAGTAGTAACTCCCGATCCTCCTACGAGCAGTACTTC. This encodes CASSNSRSSYEQYF.

This chain uses TRBV7-8 with TRBJ2-5, with 11 bases that match TRBD2. The CDR3 totals 15 residues. Trimming took 4 bases from V and 2 from J; bases not matched to a gene: 3. Germline V gives CDR1 SGHVS, CDR2 FQNEAQ. The CDR3 nucleotides are TGTGCCAGCAGCTCGACTAGCGGGGATCAAGAGACCCAGTACTTC. It codes for CASSSTSGDQETQYF.

The V gene is TRBV29-1, the J gene TRBJ1-1; TRBD1 matches at 7 bases. The CDR3 length is 12 residues. Germline V gene lookup returns CDR1 SQVTM and CDR2 ANQGSEA. V gave up 6 bases and J gave up 4 bases; unmatched junction bases: 5. The CDR3 DNA follows: TGCAGCGTCGCTCGACAGGGCACTGAAGCTTTCTTT. The encoded protein is CSVARQGTEAFF.

V gene TRBV29-1 combines with J gene TRBJ1-2, with 8 bases matching TRBD1. The CDR3 runs 14 residues. The V and J ends lost 4 bases and 8 bases, in that order; junction bases with no gene match: 12. CDR1 and CDR2 (germline): SQVTM, ANQGSEA. The CDR3 sequence is CSVGSVGQGGGYTF. DNA of the CDR3: TGCAGCGTTGGGAGCGTAGGACAGGGCGGCGGCTACACCTTC.

The chain recombines TRBV7-9 with TRBJ2-3, with a weak D call TRBD2 (6 bases). The CDR3 is made up of 14 amino acids. The V and J ends lost 3 bases and 0 bases respectively, with 7 bases between them. Germline loops: CDR1 SEHNR, CDR2 FQNEAQ (reference sequence). CDR3 sequence (DNA): TGTGCCAGCAGCTTGGGGACTAGCACAGATACGCAGTATTTT. The encoded protein is CASSLGTSTDTQYF. Looking up the rest from reference TRBV7-9 and TRBJ2-3 gives the full variable domain: DTGVSQNPRHKITKRGQNVTFRCDPISEHNRLYWYRQTLGQGPEFLTYFQNEAQLEKSRLLSDRFSAERPKGSFSTLEIQRTEQGDSAMYLCASSLGTSTDTQYFGPGTRLTVL.

This clone was observed at least ten times. The chain employs TRBV27 and TRBJ2-3, with 10 nucleotides matching TRBD1. From germline, CDR1 is MNHEY and CDR2 SMNVEV (reference sequence). The CDR3 length is 18 residues. Trimming at V came to 5 bases and at J to 3 bases, leaving 14 bases not matched to a gene. This CDR3 is CASSRHPGQGFSTDTQYF. The CDR3 coding sequence is TGTGCCAGCAGTAGGCACCCGGGACAGGGGTTCTCAACAGATACGCAGTATTTT.

CDR3 in amino acids: CASSVESGQNYGYTF. The CDR3 DNA is TGTGCCAGCAGCGTAGAGTCGGGACAAAATTATGGCTACACCTTC. The chain couples TRBV9 to TRBJ1-2, with D maybe TRBD1 (6 bases). The CDR3 extends over 15 amino acids. V lost 0 bases to trimming and J lost 5 bases, with 14 bases between them. Germline CDR1 is SGDLS and CDR2 is YYNGEE.

The chain employs TRBV7-6 and TRBJ2-7, with 9 bases matching TRBD1. The CDR3 runs to 16 residues. After removal of 5 bases from V and 0 bases from J, the junction contained 8 bases not matched to a gene. CDR1 is SGHVS and CDR2 is FNYEAQ in the germline V gene. The CDR3 region has the DNA TGTGCCAGCAGCGTCGCGTGGACAGGGGTCTCCTACGAGCAGTACTTC. Translated, it gives CASSVAWTGVSYEQYF.

The chain combines TRBV27 with TRBJ2-7, with 10 bases fitting TRBD2. In germline, CDR1 is MNHEY, CDR2 SMNVEV (reference sequence). Trimming took 3 bases from V and 3 from J; bases not matched to a gene: 5. The CDR3 consists of 15 residues. Here the CDR3 reads CASSFFPSGGYEQYF. The CDR3 nucleotides read TGTGCCAGCAGTTTTTTTCCTAGCGGGGGCTACGAGCAGTACTTC.

The rearrangement uses TRBV5-6 and TRBJ1-3, with a possible D match to TRBD1 (6 bases). Trimming pared 3 bases from V and 0 bases from J, leaving 13 bases between. Germline loops: CDR1 SGHDT, CDR2 YYEEEE. This CDR3 region has 16 residues. In DNA, the CDR3 is TGTGCCAGCAGCTCTCCGGGACATTACTCTGGAAACACCATATATTTT. Amino acids: CASSSPGHYSGNTIYF.

The chain employs TRBV7-8 and TRBJ2-1; 8 nucleotides agree with TRBD2. The CDR3 spans 13 residues. The V gene's germline CDR1 is SGHVS and CDR2 FQNEAQ. Trimming took 3 bases from V and 10 from J; bases not matched to a gene: 5. The CDR3 protein is CASSLGRGVEQFF. In DNA, the CDR3 is TGTGCCAGCAGCTTGGGGCGGGGGGTGGAGCAGTTCTTC.

The J gene is TRBJ1-5, the V gene TRBV13; 8 bases align to TRBD1. Germline trimming cut 3 bases from V and 4 bases from J; bases unmatched to any gene: 5. The germline gives CDR1 PRHDT, CDR2 FYEKMQ (reference sequence). This CDR3 has 15 amino acids. The DNA for the CDR3 is TGTGCCAGCAGCTTCGGGACAGGTGGGAATCAGCCCCAGCATTTT. Translated, it gives CASSFGTGGNQPQHF.

The chain uses TRBV5-6 and TRBJ2-5, with a weak D call TRBD1 (5 bases). The CDR3 loop spans 14 amino acids. The germline V and J ends were trimmed by 2 bases and 1 base, with 9 bases remaining between them. CDR1 is SGHDT and CDR2 is YYEEEE in the germline V gene. The chain's CDR3 is CASSLVGLQETQYF. The DNA of the CDR3 is TGTGCCAGCAGCTTAGTGGGGCTCCAAGAGACCCAGTACTTC.